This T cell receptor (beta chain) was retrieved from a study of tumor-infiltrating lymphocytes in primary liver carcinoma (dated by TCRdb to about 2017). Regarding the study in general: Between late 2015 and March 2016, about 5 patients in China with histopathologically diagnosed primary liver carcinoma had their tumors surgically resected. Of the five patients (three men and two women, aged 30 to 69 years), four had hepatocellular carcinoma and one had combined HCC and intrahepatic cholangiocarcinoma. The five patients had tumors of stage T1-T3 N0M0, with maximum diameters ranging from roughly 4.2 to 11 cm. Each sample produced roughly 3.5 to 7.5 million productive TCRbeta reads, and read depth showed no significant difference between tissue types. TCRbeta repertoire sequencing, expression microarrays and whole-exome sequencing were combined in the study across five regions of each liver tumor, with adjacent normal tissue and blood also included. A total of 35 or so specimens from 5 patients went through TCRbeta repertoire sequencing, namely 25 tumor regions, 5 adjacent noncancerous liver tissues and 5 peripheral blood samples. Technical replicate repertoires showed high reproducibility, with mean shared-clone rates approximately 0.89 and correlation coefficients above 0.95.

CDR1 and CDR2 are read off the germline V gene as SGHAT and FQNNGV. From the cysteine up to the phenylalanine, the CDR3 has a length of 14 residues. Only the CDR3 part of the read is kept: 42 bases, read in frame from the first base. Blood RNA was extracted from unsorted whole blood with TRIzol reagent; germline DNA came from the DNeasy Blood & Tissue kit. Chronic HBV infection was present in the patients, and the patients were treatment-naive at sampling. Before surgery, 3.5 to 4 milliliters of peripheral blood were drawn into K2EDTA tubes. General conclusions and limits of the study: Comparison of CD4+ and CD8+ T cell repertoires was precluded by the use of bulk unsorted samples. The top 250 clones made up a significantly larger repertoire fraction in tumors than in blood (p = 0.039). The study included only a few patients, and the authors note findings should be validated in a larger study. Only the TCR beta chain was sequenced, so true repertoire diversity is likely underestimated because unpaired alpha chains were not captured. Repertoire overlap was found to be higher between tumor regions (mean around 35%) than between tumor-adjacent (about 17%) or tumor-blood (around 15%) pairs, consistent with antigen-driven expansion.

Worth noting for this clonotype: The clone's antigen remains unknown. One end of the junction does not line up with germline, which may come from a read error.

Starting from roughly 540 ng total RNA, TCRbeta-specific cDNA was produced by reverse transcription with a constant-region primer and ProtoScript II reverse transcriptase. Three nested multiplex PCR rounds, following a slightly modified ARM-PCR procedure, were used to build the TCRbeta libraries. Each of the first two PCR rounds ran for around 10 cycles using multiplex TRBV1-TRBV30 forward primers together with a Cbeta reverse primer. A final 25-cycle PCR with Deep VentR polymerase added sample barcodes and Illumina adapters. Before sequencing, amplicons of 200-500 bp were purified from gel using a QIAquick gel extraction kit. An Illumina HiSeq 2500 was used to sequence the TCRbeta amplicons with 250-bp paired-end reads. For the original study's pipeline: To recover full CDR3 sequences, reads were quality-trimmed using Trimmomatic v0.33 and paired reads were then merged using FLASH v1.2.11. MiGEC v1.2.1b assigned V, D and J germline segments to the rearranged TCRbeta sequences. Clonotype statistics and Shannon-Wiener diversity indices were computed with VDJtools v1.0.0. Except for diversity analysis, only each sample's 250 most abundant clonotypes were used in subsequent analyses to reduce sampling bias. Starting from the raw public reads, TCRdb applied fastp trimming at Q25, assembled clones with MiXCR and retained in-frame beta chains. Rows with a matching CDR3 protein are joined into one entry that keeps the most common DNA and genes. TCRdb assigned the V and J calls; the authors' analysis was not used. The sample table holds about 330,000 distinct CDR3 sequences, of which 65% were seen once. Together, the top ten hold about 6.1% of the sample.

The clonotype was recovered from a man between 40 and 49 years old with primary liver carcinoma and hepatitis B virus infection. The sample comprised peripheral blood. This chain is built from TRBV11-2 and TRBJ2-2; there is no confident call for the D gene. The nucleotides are TGTGCCAGTAGCTCAGGTGGGAACACCGTGGAGCTGTTTTTT. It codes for CASSSGGNTVELFF.